Listed here are 32 T cell receptor beta chains from one sample, sequenced in a study of chemoradiotherapy in HPV16-positive cancers. TCRdb keeps only in-frame clones here, not all; method: immunoSEQ multiplex PCR. The sample lists 20,000 to 25,000 clones, about 90% occurring once. The sample consisted of blood, taken from a patient who underwent chemoradiotherapy. Receptors originate from a human donor with HPV-associated anogenital cancer.

V and J are TRBV7-2 and TRBJ1-3; D gene uncertain. With 4 bases removed from V and 0 bases from J, the gap between germline ends came to 4 bases. The CDR3 loop spans 13 amino acids. Germline CDR1 and CDR2: SGHTA and FQGNSA. In DNA form, the CDR3 reads TGTGCCAGCAGCTCGGGCTCTGGAAACACCATATATTTT. Translating gives CASSSGSGNTIYF.

The chain recombines TRBV5-1 with TRBJ2-3; 13 positions match TRBD2. CDR3 length: 19 amino acids. CDR1 SGHRS and CDR2 YFSETQ come from the germline V gene. V trimming: 0 bases; J trimming: 0 bases; junction bases outside the gene matches: 7. CDR3 protein: CASSLGGTSGKTSTDTQYF. Written as DNA, the CDR3 is TGCGCCAGCAGCTTGGGAGGGACTAGCGGGAAAACTAGCACAGATACGCAGTATTTT.

V gene TRBV7-2 combines with J gene TRBJ2-2; 10 nucleotides align to TRBD2. J was trimmed by 3 bases and V by 2 bases; bases with no gene match: 0. The germline CDR1 and CDR2 sequences are SGHTA and FQGNSA. This CDR3 spans 15 amino acids. The CDR3 coding sequence is TGTGCCAGCAGCTTACTAGCGGGGGACACCGGGGAGCTGTTTTTT. This encodes CASSLLAGDTGELFF.

The CDR3 nucleotides are TGTGCCACCAGCAGATTTCAGGGGGCGCGGGAAAAACTGTTTTTT. Protein sequence: CATSRFQGAREKLFF. The chain uses TRBV15 and TRBJ1-4; 8 bases fit TRBD1. This CDR3 region has 15 residues. The germline V gene encodes CDR1 LNHNV and CDR2 YYDKDF (reference sequence). Trimming cost V 2 bases and J 8 bases; bases outside gene matches: 7.

The gene calls are TRBV4-3 and TRBJ1-2; D is uncertain. V gave up 0 bases and J gave up 1 base, with 15 bases separating them. Germline V gene lookup returns CDR1 LGHNA and CDR2 YSLEER. The CDR3 loop spans 17 amino acids. The CDR3 region has the DNA TGCGCCAGCAGCCAAGATAGGTACAGACAAATTAACTATGGCTACACCTTC. It yields the protein CASSQDRYRQINYGYTF.

V and J are TRBV19 and TRBJ2-7; D may be TRBD1 or TRBD2 (6 bases each). The germline gives CDR1 LNHDA, CDR2 SQIVND (reference sequence). There are 12 residues in the CDR3. Trimming stripped 4 bases from V and 3 bases from J, with 7 bases between. CDR3: CASSKGGYEQYF. In DNA, the CDR3 is TGTGCCAGTAGTAAGGGGGGCTACGAGCAGTACTTC.

The chain recombines TRBV19 with TRBJ2-1; TRBD2 aligns across 7 bases. The CDR3 totals 14 residues. Looked up from germline, CDR1 is LNHDA and CDR2 is SQIVND (reference sequence). V gave up 6 bases and J gave up 8 bases; unmatched junction bases: 10. DNA for the CDR3: TGTGCCAGTAGGGTCACGGGAGGATTGGATGAGCAGTTCTTC. It encodes CASRVTGGLDEQFF. Complete variable domain (other parts from reference TRBV19 and TRBJ2-1): DGGITQSPKYLFRKEGQNVTLSCEQNLNHDAMYWYRQDPGQGLRLIYYSQIVNDFQKGDIAEGYSVSREKKESFPLTVTSAQKNPTAFYLCASRVTGGLDEQFFGPGTRLTVL.

The chain combines TRBV5-1 with TRBJ1-2; TRBD1 agrees at 9 bases. Germline-derived CDR1 and CDR2 are SGHRS and YFSETQ. The CDR3 runs 16 residues. Trimming cost V 0 bases and J 1 base; bases outside gene matches: 4. CDR3 nucleotide sequence: TGCGCCAGCAGCTTGGGACAGGGGGTTTTTAACTATGGCTACACCTTC. It specifies CASSLGQGVFNYGYTF.

This chain connects TRBV11-3 to TRBJ2-7, with a weak D call TRBD2 (7 bases). Germline CDR1 and CDR2: SGHNT and YENEEA. V was clipped by 3 bases and J by 0 bases, with 12 bases between them. The CDR3 length is 15 residues. The CDR3 nucleotides are TGTGCCAGCAGCTTCGGCGGGGGCTTCTCCTACGAGCAGTACTTC. As protein: CASSFGGGFSYEQYF.

The chain couples TRBV19 to TRBJ1-2; a weak D match, TRBD1 (5 bases). Germline V gives CDR1 LNHDA, CDR2 SQIVND (reference sequence). The CDR3 is 12 residues long. Trimming removed 7 bases at V and 6 bases at J, with 12 bases between. CDR3 in DNA: TGTGCCAGTAACTACCCGGACAATGGCTACACCTTC. Translated, it gives CASNYPDNGYTF.

The J gene is TRBJ2-2, the V gene TRBV7-2, with 9 bases matching TRBD2. CDR3 length: 18 amino acids. Trimming removed 3 bases from V and 1 base from J; junction bases left unmatched: 9. Germline V gene data show CDR1 as SGHTA and CDR2 as FQGNSA. The CDR3 region is CASSFNLAGRKNTGELFF. In nucleotides, the CDR3 is TGTGCCAGCAGCTTCAACCTAGCGGGAAGAAAGAACACCGGGGAGCTGTTTTTT.

The V and J genes are TRBV5-6 and TRBJ2-7; D remains unclear. The ends were cut back, 1 base at V and 11 bases at J, with 7 bases in the middle. Germline V gene lookup returns CDR1 SGHDT and CDR2 YYEEEE. The CDR3 totals 10 residues. The CDR3 region has the DNA TGTGCCAGCAGCTTGAGCTCTGAGTACTTC. It is translated as CASSLSSEYF.

The V call is TRBV28, the J call TRBJ2-7, with 11 positions matching TRBD1. Trimming removed 5 bases from V and 3 bases from J; junction bases left unmatched: 6. Germline CDR1 MDHEN, CDR2 SYDVKM. The CDR3 runs to 15 residues. The CDR3 nucleotides are TGTGCCAGCAGTCACTCCGGGACAGGGGGCTACGAGCAGTACTTC. Encoded protein: CASSHSGTGGYEQYF.

A single count supports this clone. The genes are TRBV27 and TRBJ1-3, with D hard to call. The CDR3 sequence is 15 residues long. Trimming pared 4 bases from V and 0 bases from J, leaving 10 bases between. Germline CDR1 reads MNHEY; CDR2 reads SMNVEV (reference sequence). The CDR3 DNA is TGTGCCAGCAGTTCAGGTCCGAGCTCTGGAAACACCATATATTTT. As protein: CASSSGPSSGNTIYF.

This clone was detected once. V and J are TRBV11-2 and TRBJ2-1; 10 nucleotides align to TRBD1. The CDR3 consists of 17 residues. Germline CDR1 is SGHAT and CDR2 is FQNNGV. Losses at the gene ends were 5 bases for V and 0 bases for J; bases not matched to a gene: 7. The CDR3 spells CASSRDRGRSSYNEQFF. The CDR3 bases are TGTGCCAGCAGCCGGGACAGGGGCCGAAGCTCCTACAATGAGCAGTTCTTC.

Sample share makes this clone medium-sized. The genes are TRBV10-3 and TRBJ1-5; D remains unclear. CDR1 is ENHRY, CDR2 SYGVKD, per germline. This CDR3 region has 15 residues. V was shortened by 3 bases and J by 0 bases, with 9 bases between the two germline ends. CDR3 DNA: TGTGCCATCAGTGACGGGAGGAATAGCAATCAGCCCCAGCATTTT. It translates to CAISDGRNSNQPQHF.

The count of this clone is one. The rearrangement links TRBV7-9 to TRBJ1-5; the match to TRBD1 covers 10 bases. Germline V gives CDR1 SEHNR, CDR2 FQNEAQ (reference sequence). V shed 1 base and J 2 bases; nucleotides not matched to a gene: 5. The CDR3 runs to 17 residues. Written as DNA, the CDR3 is TGTGCCAGCAGCTTAGGCACCGGGACAGGGGGCAATCAGCCCCAGCATTTT. Its protein product is CASSLGTGTGGNQPQHF. The full variable domain, its missing parts supplied by reference TRBV7-9 and TRBJ1-5, is DTGVSQNPRHKITKRGQNVTFRCDPISEHNRLYWYRQTLGQGPEFLTYFQNEAQLEKSRLLSDRFSAERPKGSFSTLEIQRTEQGDSAMYLCASSLGTGTGGNQPQHFGDGTRLSIL.

The chain has TRBV18 and TRBJ2-7; 9 bases are shared with TRBD1. From germline, CDR1 is KGHSH and CDR2 LQKENI. V gave up 3 bases and J gave up 9 bases; unmatched junction bases: 3. The CDR3 spans 12 residues. The CDR3 spells CASSPDRGSQYF. In DNA, the CDR3 is TGTGCCAGCTCACCGGACAGGGGATCGCAGTACTTC.

For this clone: This specimen includes other DNA sequences encoding the same CDR3. V gene TRBV5-1 combines with J gene TRBJ1-1; D may be TRBD1 (5 bases). The CDR3 sequence is 14 residues long. Deletions cut 0 bases from V and 1 base from J, with 7 bases between. Germline CDR1 reads SGHRS; CDR2 reads YFSETQ. The DNA of the CDR3 is TGCGCCAGCAGCTTGGCCGGGGGGAACACTGAAGCTTTCTTT. Its translation is CASSLAGGNTEAFF.

The CDR3 spells CASSIGGNQPQHF. The DNA for the CDR3 is TGTGCCAGCAGCATAGGGGGCAATCAGCCCCAGCATTTT. The chain links TRBV7-6 to TRBJ1-5, with D perhaps TRBD1 (5 bases). The CDR3 contains 13 residues. V was pared by 5 bases and J by 2 bases, with 7 bases between. Germline CDR1 and CDR2: SGHVS and FNYEAQ. Supplemented by reference TRBV7-6 and TRBJ1-5, the full variable domain reads GAGVSQSPRYKVTKRGQDVALRCDPISGHVSLYWYRQALGQGPEFLTYFNYEAQQDKSGLPNDRFSAERPEGSISTLTIQRTEQRDSAMYRCASSIGGNQPQHFGDGTRLSIL.

The chain carries TRBV10-3 and TRBJ2-1; TRBD1 agrees at 7 bases. The CDR3 sequence is 17 residues long. J gave up 1 base and V 3 bases, and 9 bases lay outside the gene matches. The germline V gene has CDR1 ENHRY and CDR2 SYGVKD. The DNA of the CDR3 is TGTGCCATCAGTGACCCTGGGACAGCCCCATCCTACAATGAGCAGTTCTTC. Translation: CAISDPGTAPSYNEQFF.

The chain is built from TRBV27 and TRBJ2-2, with 7 nucleotides matching TRBD2. Germline V CDR1 and CDR2: MNHEY, SMNVEV (reference sequence). J gave up 4 bases and V 2 bases, and 7 bases lay outside the gene matches. The CDR3 is 16 amino acids. In DNA form, the CDR3 reads TGTGCCAGCAGTTTACGTGGGAGGGCAACCACCGGGGAGCTGTTTTTT. As protein: CASSLRGRATTGELFF.

The chain couples TRBV4-3 to TRBJ2-3; D is uncertain. Between the trimmed V and J ends, which lost 2 bases and 1 base, there was a span of 7 bases. This CDR3 has 14 residues. The germline V gene encodes CDR1 LGHNA and CDR2 YSLEER. The CDR3 sequence: CASSQSAGTDTQYF. For the CDR3, the DNA is TGCGCCAGCAGCCAATCCGCTGGCACAGATACGCAGTATTTT.

The gene calls are TRBV7-9 and TRBJ1-4, with 7 bases lining up with TRBD1. Germline lookup yields CDR1 SEHNR and CDR2 FQNEAQ (reference sequence). The CDR3 consists of 15 residues. V gave up 8 bases and J gave up 3 bases; unmatched junction bases: 9. Here the CDR3 DNA reads TGTGCCAGCCGACAACCCGGGACAGCTAATGAAAAACTGTTTTTT. Translation gives CASRQPGTANEKLFF.

This chain uses TRBV9 with TRBJ2-1; either TRBD1 or TRBD2 may supply D (5 bases each). CDR1 and CDR2 from the germline V gene are SGDLS and YYNGEE. The CDR3 loop spans 15 amino acids. V lost 4 bases and J 0 bases, leaving 11 bases between the germline ends. CDR3 amino acids: CASSPGTPSYNEQFF. CDR3 DNA: TGTGCCAGCAGCCCCGGGACCCCCTCCTACAATGAGCAGTTCTTC.

V and J are TRBV5-5 and TRBJ2-6, with D unclear. Per germline, CDR1 SGHKS and CDR2 YYEKEE (reference sequence). The germline V and J ends were trimmed by 1 base and 0 bases, with 8 bases remaining between them. The CDR3 has 16 amino acids. The CDR3 loop reads CASSLSTLSGANVLTF. DNA of the CDR3: TGTGCCAGCAGCTTGTCGACTCTCTCTGGGGCCAACGTCCTGACTTTC.

The chain links TRBV18 to TRBJ1-5, with a tentative D call TRBD1 (6 bases). CDR1 and CDR2 (germline): KGHSH, LQKENI. The V gene lost 8 bases and the J gene lost 2 bases, with 16 bases spanning the gap. The CDR3 covers 15 residues. The CDR3 nucleotides are TGTGCCAGCACCCTAACAGGGAGCGGCAATCAGCCCCAGCATTTT. It specifies CASTLTGSGNQPQHF.

V usage is TRBV5-4 and J usage is TRBJ2-3, with 8 nucleotides matching TRBD2. Germline values: CDR1 SGHNT, CDR2 YYREEE (reference sequence). The CDR3 runs 13 residues. J lost 3 bases, V lost 5 bases, and 2 bases had no gene match. The CDR3 loop reads CASRTSGTDTQYF. CDR3 nucleotides: TGTGCCAGCAGAACTAGCGGTACAGATACGCAGTATTTT.

V and J are TRBV28 and TRBJ2-1; 8 bases are a match to TRBD2. The CDR3 length is 16 residues. The trim removed 6 bases at V and 7 bases at J, leaving 14 bases unmatched. Germline V gene data show CDR1 as MDHEN and CDR2 as SYDVKM. CDR3 amino acids: CASRIRSLAGRNEQFF. The CDR3 DNA reads TGTGCCAGCAGAATCCGATCGTTAGCGGGAAGGAATGAGCAGTTCTTC.

This rearrangement joins TRBV27 to TRBJ2-5; D is undetermined. The CDR3 length is 14 residues. The V and J ends lost 4 bases and 4 bases respectively, with 13 bases between them. Germline values: CDR1 MNHEY, CDR2 SMNVEV (reference sequence). CDR3 DNA sequence: TGTGCCAGCAGTTCCCGGCACCACGGAGAGACCCAGTACTTC. As protein: CASSSRHHGETQYF.

This clone was counted once. The V gene is TRBV5-4, the J gene TRBJ1-2, with D possibly TRBD1 on 5 matching bases. The V end was cut by 7 bases, the J end by 8 bases, with 24 bases between. The germline gives CDR1 SGHNT, CDR2 YYREEE (reference sequence). The CDR3 covers 15 residues. CDR3 in amino acids: CASVPGGAGRGGYTF. CDR3 DNA sequence: TGTGCCAGCGTACCCGGCGGCGCGGGACGGGGAGGCTACACCTTC.

The chain has TRBV6-5 and TRBJ2-1; 8 bases are a match to TRBD2. CDR1 and CDR2 from the germline V gene are MNHEY and SVGAGI. The CDR3 is 14 amino acids. V was clipped by 5 bases and J by 6 bases; unmatched bases: 6. In DNA form, the CDR3 reads TGTGCCAGCAGTACTCGTCGGGGGGGCAATGAGCAGTTCTTC. Translated: CASSTRRGGNEQFF.